This T cell receptor (beta chain) appears in the sequencing data of a study of blood T cell repertoires in COVID-19. About the study: There were acute and convalescent COVID-19 samples, and they came from the United States, Italy and Spain. PBMCs, B-cell-depleted T cells, or T cells were the source of the cDNA or gDNA that made up the material.

Deletions cut 1 base from V and 5 bases from J, with 11 bases between. The CDR3 has 14 residues. Germline V CDR1 and CDR2: SEHNR, FQNEAQ (reference sequence). The authors' processing: Amplification of reference gene primers was used by the study to estimate nucleated cell counts. Repertoires were generated with immunoSEQ multiplex PCR, while TCRdb's copy carries only in-frame clones and drops some. That table gives V, J and clone size, and the DNA gave D and trimming. The sample lists about 55,000 clones, approximately 85% occurring once. The sequenced sample was peripheral blood. The gene calls are TRBV7-9 and TRBJ1-1; D is possibly TRBD1 (5 bases). This clonotype was obtained from a human donor in a cohort sampled during active COVID-19. The CDR3 loop reads CASSLGDRGTEAFF. The CDR3 nucleotides read TGTGCCAGCAGCTTAGGAGACCGGGGGACTGAAGCTTTCTTT.